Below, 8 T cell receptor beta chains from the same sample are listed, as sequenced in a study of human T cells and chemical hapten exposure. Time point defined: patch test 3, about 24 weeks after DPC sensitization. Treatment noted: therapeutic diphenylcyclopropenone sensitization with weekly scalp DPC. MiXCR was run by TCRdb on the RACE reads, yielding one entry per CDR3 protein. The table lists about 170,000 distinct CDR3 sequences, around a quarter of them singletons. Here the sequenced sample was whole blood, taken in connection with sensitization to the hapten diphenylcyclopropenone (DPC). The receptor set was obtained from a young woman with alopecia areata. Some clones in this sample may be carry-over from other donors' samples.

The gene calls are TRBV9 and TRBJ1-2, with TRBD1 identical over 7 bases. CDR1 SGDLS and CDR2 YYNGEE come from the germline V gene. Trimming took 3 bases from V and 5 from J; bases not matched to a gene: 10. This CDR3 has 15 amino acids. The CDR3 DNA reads TGTGCCAGCAGCGGCAGATTACAGGGGAGGTATGGCTACACCTTC. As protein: CASSGRLQGRYGYTF.

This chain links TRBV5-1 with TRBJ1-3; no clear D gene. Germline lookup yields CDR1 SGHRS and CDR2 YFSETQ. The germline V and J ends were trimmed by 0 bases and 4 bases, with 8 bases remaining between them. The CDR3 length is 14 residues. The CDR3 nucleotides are TGCGCCAGCAGCTTGGGGGTTGACGGAAACACCATATATTTT. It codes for CASSLGVDGNTIYF.

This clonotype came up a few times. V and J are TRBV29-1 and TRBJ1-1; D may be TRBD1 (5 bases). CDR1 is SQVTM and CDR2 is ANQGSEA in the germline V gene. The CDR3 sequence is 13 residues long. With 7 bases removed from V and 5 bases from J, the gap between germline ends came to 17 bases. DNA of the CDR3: TGCAGCGGGTGTTTCCAGCGGGGGACTGAAGCTTTCTTT. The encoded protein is CSGCFQRGTEAFF. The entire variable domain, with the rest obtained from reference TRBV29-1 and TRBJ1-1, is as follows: SAVISQKPSRDICQRGTSLTIQCQVDSQVTMMFWYRQQPGQSLTLIATANQGSEATYESGFVIDKFPISRPNLTFSTLTVSNMSPEDSSIYLCSGCFQRGTEAFFGQGTRLTVV.

DNA for the CDR3: TGTGCCAGCAGCGGTGGACTAGCGATCTACAATGAGCAGTTCTTC. Amino acids: CASSGGLAIYNEQFF. The chain combines TRBV9 with TRBJ2-1; TRBD2 aligns across 9 bases. The J segment lost 3 bases and the V segment lost 3 bases, leaving 4 bases of the junction unmatched. This CDR3 comprises 15 residues. CDR1 is SGDLS, CDR2 YYNGEE, per germline.

The CDR3 region is CASSSPGQQETQYF. CDR3 nucleotide sequence: TGTGCCAGCAGCAGCCCAGGACAGCAAGAGACCCAGTACTTC. The chain is built from TRBV5-6 and TRBJ2-5, with D possibly TRBD1 on 6 matching bases. Trimming removed 4 bases at V and 2 bases at J, with 12 bases between. CDR1 and CDR2 from the germline V gene are SGHDT and YYEEEE. The CDR3 is 14 amino acids.

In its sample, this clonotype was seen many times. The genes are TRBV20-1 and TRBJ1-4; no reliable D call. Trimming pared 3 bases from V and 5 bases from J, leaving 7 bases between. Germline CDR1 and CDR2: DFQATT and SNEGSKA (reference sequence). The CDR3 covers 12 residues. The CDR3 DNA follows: TGCAGTGCTAGCGTCCCCAATGAAAAACTGTTTTTT. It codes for CSASVPNEKLFF.

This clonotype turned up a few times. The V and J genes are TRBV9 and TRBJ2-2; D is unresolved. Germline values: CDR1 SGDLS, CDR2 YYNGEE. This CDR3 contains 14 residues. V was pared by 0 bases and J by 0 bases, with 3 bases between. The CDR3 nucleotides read TGTGCCAGCAGCGTAGCGGCGAACACCGGGGAGCTGTTTTTT. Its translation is CASSVAANTGELFF.

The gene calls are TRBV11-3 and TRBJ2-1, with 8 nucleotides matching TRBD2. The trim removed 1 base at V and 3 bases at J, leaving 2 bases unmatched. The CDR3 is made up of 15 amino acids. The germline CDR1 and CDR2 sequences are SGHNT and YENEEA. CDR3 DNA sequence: TGTGCCAGCAGCTTAGCGGGACTAGGCTACAATGAGCAGTTCTTC. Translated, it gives CASSLAGLGYNEQFF.